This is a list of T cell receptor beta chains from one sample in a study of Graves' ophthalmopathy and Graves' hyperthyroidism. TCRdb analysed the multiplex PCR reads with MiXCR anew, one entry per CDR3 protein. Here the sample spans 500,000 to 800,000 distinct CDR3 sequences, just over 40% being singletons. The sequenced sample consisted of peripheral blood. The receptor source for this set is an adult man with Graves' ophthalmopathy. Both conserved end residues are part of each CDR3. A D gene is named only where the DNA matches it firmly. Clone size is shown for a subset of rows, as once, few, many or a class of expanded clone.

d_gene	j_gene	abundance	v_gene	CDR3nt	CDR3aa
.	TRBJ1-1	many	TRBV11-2	TGTGCCAGCAGCTCCCTCAGGGGAACTGAAGCTTTCTTT	CASSSLRGTEAFF
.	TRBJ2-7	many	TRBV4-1	TGCGCCAGCAGCCAAGGGGAAGGGGCCGAGCAGTACTTC	CASSQGEGAEQYF
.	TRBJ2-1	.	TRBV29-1	TGCAGCGTTGATCGGGGTCAAGAGACCCAGTTCTTC	CSVDRGQETQFF
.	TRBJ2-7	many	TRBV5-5	TGTGCCAGCAGCTTGGTCGGACAGGACTACGACGAGCAGTACTTC	CASSLVGQDYDEQYF
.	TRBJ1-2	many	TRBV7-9	TGTGCCAGCAGCTCAGGACAGTACAATGGCTACACCTTC	CASSSGQYNGYTF
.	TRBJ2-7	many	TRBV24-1	TGTGCCACCGCCCCGGGCGGATCCTACGAGCAGTACTTC	CATAPGGSYEQYF
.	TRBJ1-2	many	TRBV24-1	TGTGCCACCAGTGACAAGGTCACCGGGGGCTACACCTTC	CATSDKVTGGYTF
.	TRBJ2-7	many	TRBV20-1	TGCAGTGCTAGTGGGCAGGGCTACGAGCAGTACTTC	CSASGQGYEQYF
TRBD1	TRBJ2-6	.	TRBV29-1	TGCAGCGTTACAAACCAGGGGGTCAAGTCTGGGGCCAACGTCCTGACTTTC	CSVTNQGVKSGANVLTF
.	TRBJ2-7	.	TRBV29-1	TGCAGCAGTTCCAATCAGGACTCCTACGAGCAGTACTTC	CSSSNQDSYEQYF